This T cell receptor beta chain was sequenced during a study of Tregs in tolerant kidney transplant recipients. Clones were sequenced by immunoSEQ multiplex PCR, and TCRdb holds only the in-frame ones, with some missing. The table has around 230,000 clones, about 80% seen once. Trimming cost V 1 base and J 0 bases, with 9 bases left between them. This CDR3 spans 15 amino acids. The germline gives CDR1 LGHNA, CDR2 YNFKEQ. A remark on this clone: Its antigen remains unknown.

Findings and caveats of the study: Findings come from small patient numbers and require larger validation. Tregs expanded with activated donor B cells seemed most donor-specific. Biological reproducibility was not directly addressed in this study.

Thawed PBMCs were FACS-sorted into unstimulated CD4+CD25+CD127- regulatory T cells, CD4+CD25- non-regulatory cells, CD4 and CD8 cells. The chain combines TRBV4-2 with TRBJ1-1; no definite D call. Material for sequencing was CD4+ T cells from blood. The sequence was obtained from a human donor in good health. The CDR3 sequence: CASSQVATVNTEAFF. For the CDR3, the DNA is TGTGCCAGCAGCCAAGTTGCAACAGTGAACACTGAAGCTTTCTTT.